The T cell receptor beta chain under discussion was sequenced for a study of cytomegalovirus exposure and HLA in healthy donors. Overall study findings and caveats: According to a later analysis, TCR clusters from the first cohort tended to co-occur in the 120 or so validation repertoires. Investigators reported 150 to 200 TCR beta chains as tied to cytomegalovirus.

Remarks on this clone: Its target is not known.

The donors were members of the 120-subject validation cohort (separate from the approximately 670-subject first cohort). Clones were read by immunoSEQ multiplex PCR, and TCRdb kept only the in-frame ones, dropping some. Of about 160,000 clones listed, roughly nine tenths are singletons. The sample comprised PBMCs. The clonotype originates from a woman in her late teens or twenties in good health and CMV-seropositive.

CDR3 protein: CASSLALEGQGTGELFF. Written as DNA, the CDR3 is TGTGCCAGCAGCTTAGCGCTGGAGGGTCAGGGTACCGGGGAGCTGTTTTTT. The chain joins TRBV7-9 to TRBJ2-2; D is perhaps TRBD2 (6 bases). The germline V gene has CDR1 SEHNR and CDR2 FQNEAQ (reference sequence). V lost 0 bases and J lost 5, with 16 bases in between. This CDR3 is 17 amino acids long.